Listed below are T cell receptor beta chains from one sample, sequenced in a study of CD4 T cells in relation to SARS-CoV-2 and coronaviruses. Method: immunoSEQ multiplex PCR; TCRdb's copy keeps in-frame clones and lacks some. The sample yields about 37,000 clones, more than 65% seen once. Their specific antigens are unknown. Sequenced sample: naive CD4+ T cells from PBMCs, cultured in vitro. Receptors were obtained from an adult with COVID-19. Each CDR3 is given with its conserved first and last residue. D genes are given only for firm matches. A row's size may be missing; if present it is once, few, many or a size class.

V: TRBV2
J: TRBJ2-3
D: NA
size: NA
CDR3: CASKTLGTDTQYF
DNA: TGTGCCAGCAAAACTTTAGGCACAGATACGCAGTATTTT

V: TRBV4-2
J: TRBJ2-2
D: NA
size: NA
CDR3: CASSQEREPPGELFF
DNA: TGTGCCAGCAGCCAGGAACGGGAGCCCCCCGGGGAGCTGTTTTTT

V: TRBV13
J: TRBJ2-1
D: TRBD1
size: NA
CDR3: CASSPDRLNEQFF
DNA: TGTGCCAGCAGCCCGGACAGGTTGAATGAGCAGTTCTTC

V: TRBV24-1
J: TRBJ2-7
D: NA
size: NA
CDR3: CATSANPGTGFGEQYF
DNA: TGTGCCACCAGTGCCAACCCCGGGACGGGCTTCGGGGAGCAGTACTTC

V: TRBV27
J: TRBJ1-2
D: NA
size: NA
CDR3: CASSLSPGVGGYTF
DNA: TGTGCCAGCAGTTTATCGCCAGGGGTCGGTGGCTACACCTTC

V: TRBV9
J: TRBJ2-1
D: TRBD1
size: NA
CDR3: CASSAGTGGPNEQFF
DNA: TGTGCCAGCAGCGCTGGTACAGGGGGCCCCAATGAGCAGTTCTTC

V: TRBV7-2
J: TRBJ2-5
D: TRBD2
size: NA
CDR3: CASSLLAGFQETQYF
DNA: TGTGCCAGCAGCCTATTAGCGGGATTTCAAGAGACCCAGTACTTC

V: TRBV2
J: TRBJ2-2
D: TRBD2
size: NA
CDR3: CASSEEGGNVPTGELFF
DNA: TGTGCCAGCAGTGAAGAGGGAGGGAACGTCCCGACCGGGGAGCTGTTTTTT

V: TRBV7-8
J: TRBJ2-3
D: NA
size: NA
CDR3: CASSLIARFSTDTQYF
DNA: TGTGCCAGCAGCTTAATTGCACGATTCAGCACAGATACGCAGTATTTT

V: TRBV7-2
J: TRBJ1-5
D: NA
size: NA
CDR3: CASSLERGRPQHF
DNA: TGTGCCAGCAGCTTAGAACGGGGTCGGCCCCAGCATTTT

V: TRBV2
J: TRBJ1-2
D: NA
size: NA
CDR3: CASSETQGSYGYTF
DNA: TGTGCCAGCAGCGAAACACAGGGAAGCTATGGCTACACCTTC

V: TRBV5-1
J: TRBJ2-1
D: TRBD1
size: NA
CDR3: CASSLTGGKGYNEQFF
DNA: TGCGCCAGCAGCCTGACAGGGGGAAAGGGGTACAATGAGCAGTTCTTC

V: TRBV27
J: TRBJ2-2
D: NA
size: NA
CDR3: CASSLYRETGELFF
DNA: TGTGCCAGCAGTTTATACAGGGAGACCGGGGAGCTGTTTTTT

V: TRBV30
J: TRBJ2-7
D: TRBD2
size: NA
CDR3: CAWGPGGSSYEQYF
DNA: TGTGCCTGGGGACCTGGCGGGAGTTCCTACGAGCAGTACTTC

V: TRBV7-8
J: TRBJ1-5
D: NA
size: NA
CDR3: CASSLVRQGNQPQHF
DNA: TGTGCCAGCAGCTTAGTGAGACAGGGCAATCAGCCCCAGCATTTT

V: TRBV6-5
J: TRBJ2-5
D: TRBD1
size: NA
CDR3: CASSGQGGETQYF
DNA: TGTGCCAGCTCCGGACAGGGCGGAGAGACCCAGTACTTC

V: TRBV6-1
J: TRBJ2-7
D: NA
size: once
CDR3: CASSEGAPRTAYEQYF
DNA: TGTGCCAGCAGTGAAGGGGCACCTCGGACAGCCTACGAGCAGTACTTC

V: TRBV27
J: TRBJ2-1
D: NA
size: NA
CDR3: CASSFSAMLGNEQFF
DNA: TGTGCCAGCAGTTTTTCCGCCATGCTGGGGAATGAGCAGTTCTTC

V: TRBV3-1/TRBV3-2
J: TRBJ1-1
D: NA
size: few
CDR3: CASSQLDLGTEAFF
DNA: TGTGCCAGCAGCCAGTTGGATTTGGGAACTGAAGCTTTCTTT

V: TRBV9
J: TRBJ1-5
D: NA
size: NA
CDR3: CASSPGPITGQPQHF
DNA: TGTGCCAGCAGCCCCGGACCCATTACGGGGCAGCCCCAGCATTTT

V: TRBV28
J: TRBJ2-7
D: TRBD2
size: NA
CDR3: CASSRGGTSGRLGF
DNA: TGTGCCAGCAGCAGGGGTGGGACTAGCGGGAGATTAGGCTTC

V: TRBV27
J: TRBJ2-1
D: TRBD2
size: NA
CDR3: CASSLWASGSRNEQFF
DNA: TGTGCCAGCAGTTTATGGGCTAGCGGGAGTAGGAATGAGCAGTTCTTC

V: TRBV7-2
J: TRBJ2-7
D: TRBD2
size: NA
CDR3: CASSLAVAGAYEQYF
DNA: TGTGCCAGCAGCTTAGCGGTAGCGGGAGCCTACGAGCAGTACTTC

V: TRBV10-3
J: TRBJ2-3
D: NA
size: NA
CDR3: CAISPGSWDTQYF
DNA: TGTGCCATCAGCCCGGGGAGCTGGGATACGCAGTATTTT

V: TRBV12-3/TRBV12-4
J: TRBJ1-4
D: NA
size: NA
CDR3: CASSLQRGEKLFF
DNA: TGTGCCAGCAGTTTACAGCGGGGTGAAAAACTGTTTTTT

V: TRBV14
J: TRBJ1-1
D: NA
size: NA
CDR3: CASSPTTRGTEAFF
DNA: TGTGCCAGCAGCCCAACCACGAGGGGGACTGAAGCTTTCTTT

V: TRBV30
J: TRBJ2-7
D: NA
size: few
CDR3: CAWSPARAREQYF
DNA: TGTGCCTGGAGCCCCGCAAGGGCGCGGGAGCAGTACTTC

V: TRBV15
J: TRBJ2-7
D: NA
size: NA
CDR3: CATSRAGTFYEQYF
DNA: TGTGCCACCAGCAGAGCAGGGACATTCTACGAGCAGTACTTC

V: TRBV2
J: TRBJ2-3
D: NA
size: NA
CDR3: CASSARLALSGDTQYF
DNA: TGTGCCAGCAGTGCCCGTCTCGCCTTATCAGGAGATACGCAGTATTTT

V: TRBV19
J: TRBJ2-2
D: TRBD1
size: NA
CDR3: CASSIPGQPNTGELFF
DNA: TGTGCCAGTAGTATTCCGGGACAGCCAAACACCGGGGAGCTGTTTTTT

V: TRBV11-3
J: TRBJ2-1
D: NA
size: NA
CDR3: CASSESYNEQFF
DNA: TGTGCCAGCAGTGAGTCCTACAATGAGCAGTTCTTC

V: TRBV2
J: TRBJ1-1
D: NA
size: NA
CDR3: CASSGVGRNGGLFF
DNA: TGTGCCAGCAGTGGAGTGGGACGCAATGGGGGGCTGTTCTTT